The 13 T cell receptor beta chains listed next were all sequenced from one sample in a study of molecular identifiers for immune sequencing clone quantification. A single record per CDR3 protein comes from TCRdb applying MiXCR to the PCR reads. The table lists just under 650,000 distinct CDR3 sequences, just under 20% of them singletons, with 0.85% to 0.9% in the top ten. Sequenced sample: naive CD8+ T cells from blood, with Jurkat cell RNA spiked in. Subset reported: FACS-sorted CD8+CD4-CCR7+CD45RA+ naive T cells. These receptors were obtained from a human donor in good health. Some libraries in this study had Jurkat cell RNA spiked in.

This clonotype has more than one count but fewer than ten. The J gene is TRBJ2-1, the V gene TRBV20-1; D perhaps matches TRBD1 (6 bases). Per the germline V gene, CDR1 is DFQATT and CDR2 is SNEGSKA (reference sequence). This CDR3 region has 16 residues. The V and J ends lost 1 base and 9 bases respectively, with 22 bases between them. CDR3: CSARVRDIGVYGEQFF. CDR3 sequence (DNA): TGCAGTGCTAGAGTCCGGGACATCGGGGTCTACGGTGAGCAGTTCTTC.

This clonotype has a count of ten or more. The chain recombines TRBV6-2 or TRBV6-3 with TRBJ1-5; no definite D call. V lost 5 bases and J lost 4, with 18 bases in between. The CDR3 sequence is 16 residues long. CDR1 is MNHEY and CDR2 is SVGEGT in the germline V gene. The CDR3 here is CASSPLELAANQPQHF. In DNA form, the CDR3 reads TGTGCCAGCAGTCCTCTTGAGTTGGCAGCTAATCAGCCCCAGCATTTT.

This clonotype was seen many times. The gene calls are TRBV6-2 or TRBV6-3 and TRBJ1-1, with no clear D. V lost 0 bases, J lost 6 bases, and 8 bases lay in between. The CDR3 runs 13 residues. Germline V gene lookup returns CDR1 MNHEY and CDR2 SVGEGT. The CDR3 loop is CASSYSYGSEAFF. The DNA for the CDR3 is TGTGCCAGCAGTTACTCGTATGGCTCTGAAGCTTTCTTT.

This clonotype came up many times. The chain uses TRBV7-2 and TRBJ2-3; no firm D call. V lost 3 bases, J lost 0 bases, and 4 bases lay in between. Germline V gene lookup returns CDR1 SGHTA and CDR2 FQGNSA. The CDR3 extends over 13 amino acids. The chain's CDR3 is CASSFWSTDTQYF. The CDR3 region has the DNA TGTGCCAGCAGCTTCTGGAGCACAGATACGCAGTATTTT.

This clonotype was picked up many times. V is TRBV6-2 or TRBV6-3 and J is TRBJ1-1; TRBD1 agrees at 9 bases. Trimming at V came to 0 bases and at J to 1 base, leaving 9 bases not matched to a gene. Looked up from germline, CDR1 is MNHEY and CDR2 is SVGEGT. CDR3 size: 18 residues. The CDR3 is CASSYSLDRGERNTEAFF. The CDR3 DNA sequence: TGTGCCAGCAGTTACTCGCTGGACAGGGGAGAGAGGAACACTGAAGCTTTCTTT.

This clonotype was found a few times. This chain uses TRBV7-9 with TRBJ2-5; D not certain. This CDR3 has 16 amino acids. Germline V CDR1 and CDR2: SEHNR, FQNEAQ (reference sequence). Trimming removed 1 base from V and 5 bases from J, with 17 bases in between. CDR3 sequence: CASSLVPGPLGETQYF. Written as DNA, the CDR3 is TGTGCCAGCAGCTTAGTCCCCGGGCCGCTAGGGGAGACCCAGTACTTC.

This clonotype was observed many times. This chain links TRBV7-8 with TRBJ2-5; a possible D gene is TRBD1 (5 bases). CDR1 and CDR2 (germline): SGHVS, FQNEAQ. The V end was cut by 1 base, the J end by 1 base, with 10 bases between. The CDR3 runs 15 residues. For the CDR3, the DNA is TGTGCCAGCAGCTTAGGTGTAGGGGTCCAAGAGACCCAGTACTTC. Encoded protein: CASSLGVGVQETQYF.

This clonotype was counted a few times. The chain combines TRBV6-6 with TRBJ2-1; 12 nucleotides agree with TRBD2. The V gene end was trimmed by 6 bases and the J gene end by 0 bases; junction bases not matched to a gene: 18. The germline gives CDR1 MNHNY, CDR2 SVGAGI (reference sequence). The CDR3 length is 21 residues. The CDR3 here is CASSPQAKTSGGPSSYNEQFF. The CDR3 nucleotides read TGTGCCAGCAGCCCCCAAGCTAAGACTAGCGGGGGCCCCAGCTCCTACAATGAGCAGTTCTTC.

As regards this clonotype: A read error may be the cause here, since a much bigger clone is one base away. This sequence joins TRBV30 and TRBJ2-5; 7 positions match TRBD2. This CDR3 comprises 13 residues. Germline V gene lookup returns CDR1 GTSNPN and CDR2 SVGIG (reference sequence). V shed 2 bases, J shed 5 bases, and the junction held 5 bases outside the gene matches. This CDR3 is CAWSSGADETQYF. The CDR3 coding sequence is TGTGCCTGGAGTAGCGGGGCAGATGAGACCCAGTACTTC.

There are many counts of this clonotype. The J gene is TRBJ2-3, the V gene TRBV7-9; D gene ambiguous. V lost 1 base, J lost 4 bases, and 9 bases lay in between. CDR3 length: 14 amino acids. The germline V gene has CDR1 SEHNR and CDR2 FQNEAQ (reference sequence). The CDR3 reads CASSLVRAADTQYF. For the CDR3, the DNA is TGTGCCAGCAGCTTAGTACGCGCAGCAGATACGCAGTATTTT.

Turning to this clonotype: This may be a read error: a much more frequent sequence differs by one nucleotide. The CDR3 protein is CASSRTSYNEQFF. The CDR3 DNA reads TGTGCCAGCAGCCGTACCTCCTACAATGAGCAGTTCTTC. The rearrangement links TRBV2 to TRBJ2-1; no definite D call. The CDR3 is 13 amino acids. V was pared by 6 bases and J by 0 bases, with 6 bases between. Germline CDR1 is SNHLY and CDR2 is FYNNEI. Full variable domain (missing parts from reference TRBV2 and TRBJ2-1): EPEVTQTPSHQVTQMGQEVILRCVPISNHLYFYWYRQILGQKVEFLVSFYNNEISEKSEIFDDQFSVERPDGSNFTLKIRSTKLEDSAMYFCASSRTSYNEQFFGPGTRLTVL.

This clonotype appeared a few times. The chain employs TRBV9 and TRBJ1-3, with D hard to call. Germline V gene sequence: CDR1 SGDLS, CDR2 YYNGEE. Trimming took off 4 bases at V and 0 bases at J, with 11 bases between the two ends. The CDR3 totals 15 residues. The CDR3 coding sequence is TGTGCCAGCAGCATCGACACCAACTCTGGAAACACCATATATTTT. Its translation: CASSIDTNSGNTIYF. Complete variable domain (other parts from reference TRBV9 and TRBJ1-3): DSGVTQTPKHLITATGQRVTLRCSPRSGDLSVYWYQQSLDQGLQFLIQYYNGEERAKGNILERFSAQQFPDLHSELNLSSLELGDSALYFCASSIDTNSGNTIYFGEGSWLTVV.

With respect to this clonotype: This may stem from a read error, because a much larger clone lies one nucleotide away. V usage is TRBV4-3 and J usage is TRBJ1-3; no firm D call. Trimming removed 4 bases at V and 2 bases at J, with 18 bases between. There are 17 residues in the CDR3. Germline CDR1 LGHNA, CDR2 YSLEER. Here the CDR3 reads CASSRVGHQGPGNTIYF. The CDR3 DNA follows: TGCGCCAGCAGCCGAGTGGGCCACCAAGGTCCTGGAAACACCATATATTTT.